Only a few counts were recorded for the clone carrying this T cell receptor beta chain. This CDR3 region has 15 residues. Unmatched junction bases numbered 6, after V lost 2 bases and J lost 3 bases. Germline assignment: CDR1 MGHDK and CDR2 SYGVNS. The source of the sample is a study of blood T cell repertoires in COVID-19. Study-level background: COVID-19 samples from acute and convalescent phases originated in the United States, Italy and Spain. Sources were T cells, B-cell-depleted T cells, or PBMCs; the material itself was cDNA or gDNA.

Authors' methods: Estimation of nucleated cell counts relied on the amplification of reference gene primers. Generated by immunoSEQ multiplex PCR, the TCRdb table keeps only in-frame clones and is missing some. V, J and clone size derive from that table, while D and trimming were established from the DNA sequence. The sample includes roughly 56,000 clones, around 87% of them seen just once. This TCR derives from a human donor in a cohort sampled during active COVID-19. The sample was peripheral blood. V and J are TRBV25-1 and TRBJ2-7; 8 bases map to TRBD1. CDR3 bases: TGTGCCAGCAGTGAACCCGGGACAGGCTACTACGAGCAGTACTTC. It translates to CASSEPGTGYYEQYF.